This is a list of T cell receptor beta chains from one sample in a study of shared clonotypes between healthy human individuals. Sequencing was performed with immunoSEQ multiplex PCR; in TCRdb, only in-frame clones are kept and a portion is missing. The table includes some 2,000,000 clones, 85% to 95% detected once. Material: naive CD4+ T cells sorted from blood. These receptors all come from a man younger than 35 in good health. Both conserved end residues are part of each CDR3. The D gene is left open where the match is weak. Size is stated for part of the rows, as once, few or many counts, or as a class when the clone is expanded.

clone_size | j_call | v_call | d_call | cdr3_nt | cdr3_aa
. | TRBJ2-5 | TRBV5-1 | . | TGCGCCAGCAGCTCCGGAGGAGGGGGGGTAGAGACCCAGTACTTC | CASSSGGGGVETQYF
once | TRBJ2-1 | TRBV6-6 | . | TGTGCCAGCAGTTATGGCCAGGGTGCTTTGGATGAGCAGTTCTTC | CASSYGQGALDEQFF
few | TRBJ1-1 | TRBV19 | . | TGTGCCAGCGGGGTAGCCACTGAAGCTTTCTTT | CASGVATEAFF
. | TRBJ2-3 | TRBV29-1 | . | TGCAGCGTTGAAGCTCCGGTGACCCGCACAGATACGCAGTATTTT | CSVEAPVTRTDTQYF
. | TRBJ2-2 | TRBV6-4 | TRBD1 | TGTGCCAGCAGTGATCAGGGGGAGACCGGGGAGCTGTTTTTT | CASSDQGETGELFF
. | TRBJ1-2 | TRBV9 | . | TGTGCCAGCAGCGCGCTTCTAGGACCGCTGGTACATGGCTACACCTTC | CASSALLGPLVHGYTF
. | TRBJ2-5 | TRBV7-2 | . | TGTGCCAGCAGCTCCCGGGTCCTGCAAGAGACCCAGTACTTC | CASSSRVLQETQYF
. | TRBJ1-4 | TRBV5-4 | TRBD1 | TGTGCCAGCAGCTTGACAGGCAGGGGGCGAAATGAAAAACTGTTTTTT | CASSLTGRGRNEKLFF
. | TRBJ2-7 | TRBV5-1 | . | TGCGCCAGCAGCCCGGACGCGGGCAACCTCTACGAGCAGTACTTC | CASSPDAGNLYEQYF
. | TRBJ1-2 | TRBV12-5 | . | TGTGCTAGTGGATTTGTCACGACAGGCCAGGGCTATGGCTACACCTTC | CASGFVTTGQGYGYTF
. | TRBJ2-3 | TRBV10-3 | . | TGTGCCATCAGAGACCGGAGGGCTAATACGCAGTATTTT | CAIRDRRANTQYF
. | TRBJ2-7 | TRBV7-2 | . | TGTGCCAGCAGCTTACAGGACCCCCTCATGAAGCAGTACTTC | CASSLQDPLMKQYF
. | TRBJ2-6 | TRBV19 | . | TGTGCCAGTAGTATACCCAGCTCTGGGGCCAACGTCCTGACTTTC | CASSIPSSGANVLTF
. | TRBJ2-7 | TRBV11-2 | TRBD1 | TGTGCCAGCAGCTTTCACAGGGGAACGTCAACCGAGCAGTACTTC | CASSFHRGTSTEQYF
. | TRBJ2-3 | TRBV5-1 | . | TGCGCCAGCAGCTCGAATCCTACAGCTAGCACAGATACGCAGTATTTT | CASSSNPTASTDTQYF
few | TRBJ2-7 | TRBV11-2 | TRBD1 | TGTGCCAGCAGCTTTTCCGGGACAGGGATAGAAGAGCAGTACTTC | CASSFSGTGIEEQYF
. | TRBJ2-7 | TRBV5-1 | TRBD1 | TGCGCCAGCAGCTCGGACAGGGACCTCTACGAGCAGTACTTC | CASSSDRDLYEQYF
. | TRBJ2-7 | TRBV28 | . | TGTGCTAGTTTGGGGGGACCCTCCTACGAGCAGTACTTC | CASLGGPSYEQYF
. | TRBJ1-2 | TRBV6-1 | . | TGTGCCAGCAGTAACAGGGAGTATGGCTACACCTTC | CASSNREYGYTF
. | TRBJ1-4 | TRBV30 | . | TGTGCCTGGACCACCCGAGGGACGGGGGAAAAACTGTTTTTT | CAWTTRGTGEKLFF
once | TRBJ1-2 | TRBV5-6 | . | TGTGCCAGCAGCGACCCCGGGGGCGTCGCGTCCTACACCTTC | CASSDPGGVASYTF
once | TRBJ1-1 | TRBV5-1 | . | TGCGCCAGCAGCTTGGATCTGGGGGCAGCCACTGAAGCTTTCTTT | CASSLDLGAATEAFF
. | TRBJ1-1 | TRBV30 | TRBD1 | TGTGCCTTACACCAACAGGGGGCGCAGACTGAAGCTTTCTTT | CALHQQGAQTEAFF
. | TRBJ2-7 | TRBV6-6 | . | TGTGCCAGCAGTTACCGACAAGAATCCTACGAGCAGTACTTC | CASSYRQESYEQYF
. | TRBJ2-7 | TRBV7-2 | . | TGTGCCAGCAGCCAGGGGGGGCCCCCGGGCGAGCAGTACTTC | CASSQGGPPGEQYF
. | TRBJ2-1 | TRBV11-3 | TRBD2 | TGTGCCAGCAGCAGGACTAGCGGGAGTAATGAGCAGTTCTTC | CASSRTSGSNEQFF
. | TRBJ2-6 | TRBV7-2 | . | TGTGCCAGCAGCTTCGGTCCTAGTGGGGCCAACGTCCTGACTTTC | CASSFGPSGANVLTF
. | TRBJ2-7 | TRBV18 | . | TGTGCCAGCTCACCACCAGAGGGCTACGAGCAGTACTTC | CASSPPEGYEQYF
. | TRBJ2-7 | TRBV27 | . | TGTGCCAGCAGTTTATCGGGGGCAGGGAGGTCCTACGAGCAGTACTTC | CASSLSGAGRSYEQYF
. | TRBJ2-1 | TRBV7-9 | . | TGTGCCAGCAGCCCGGATAAGTCCAATGAGCAGTTCTTC | CASSPDKSNEQFF
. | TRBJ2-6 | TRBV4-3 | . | TGCGCCAGCAGCCAAGCGGGGGCTGGGGCCAACGTCCTGACTTTC | CASSQAGAGANVLTF
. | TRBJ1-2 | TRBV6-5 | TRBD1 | TGTGCCAGCAGTCTAAAGGGGGCTGGCAGCTATGGCTACACCTTC | CASSLKGAGSYGYTF
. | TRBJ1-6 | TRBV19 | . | TGTGCCAGTAGTATTGTGCTCTCCTATAATTCACCCCTCCACTTT | CASSIVLSYNSPLHF
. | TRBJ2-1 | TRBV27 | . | TGTGCCAGCAAAGTTCAGCTGGGCGGAAGCTACAATGAGCAGTTCTTC | CASKVQLGGSYNEQFF
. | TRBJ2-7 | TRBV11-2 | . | TGTGCCAGCAGCCGTCTCCTAGGGCGACAGCAGTACTTC | CASSRLLGRQQYF
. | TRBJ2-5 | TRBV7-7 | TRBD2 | TGTGCTAGCAGCTTAGGGGTAGCGGGGCAAGAGACCCAGTACTTC | CASSLGVAGQETQYF
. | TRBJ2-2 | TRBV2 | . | TGTGCCAGCAGTGTCGGTGGGAGCACCGGGGAGCTGTTTTTT | CASSVGGSTGELFF